This T cell receptor beta chain appears in the sequencing data of a study of blood T cell repertoires in COVID-19. Seattle's enrolled individuals joined amid active infection and were then monitored longitudinally. V dropped 0 bases and J dropped 4; count of bases not matched to a gene: 3. Looked up from germline, CDR1 is SGHRS and CDR2 is YFSETQ. There are 14 residues in the CDR3. Some clones are missing from TCRdb's copy, which holds only in-frame ones; the method was immunoSEQ multiplex PCR. The sample holds about 220,000 clones; 75% to 85% are singletons and the top ten take 2% to 3%. Comments on this clone: Other DNA sequences of this sample code for an identical CDR3.

The source material was peripheral blood. The V gene is TRBV5-1, the J gene TRBJ1-1; the match to TRBD1 covers 7 bases. This receptor was obtained from a woman in her 70s with COVID-19, enrolled during active disease. The CDR3 is CASSLEGAITEAFF. For the CDR3, the DNA is TGCGCCAGCAGCTTGGAGGGGGCGATCACTGAAGCTTTCTTT. Complete variable domain (other parts from reference TRBV5-1 and TRBJ1-1): KAGVTQTPRYLIKTRGQQVTLSCSPISGHRSVSWYQQTPGQGLQFLFEYFSETQRNKGNFPGRFSGRQFSNSRSEMNVSTLELGDSALYLCASSLEGAITEAFFGQGTRLTVV.